This paragraph reports one T cell receptor beta chain. These data are taken from a study of shared clonotypes between healthy human individuals. CDR1 and CDR2 from the germline V gene are MNHEY and SMNVEV (reference sequence). The length of the CDR3 is 15 residues. The ends were cut back, 5 bases at V and 0 bases at J, with 11 bases in the middle. The table came from immunoSEQ multiplex PCR; TCRdb's copy has only in-frame clones and leaves some out. The table has 2 million to 2.5 million clones, around 95% seen once; the top ten hold roughly 0.13%. The V call is TRBV27, the J call TRBJ1-5, with D possibly matching TRBD1 (6 bases). Sequencing was done on a sample of naive CD4+ T cells sorted from blood. The subset: CD45RA+ positively selected. The receptor was derived from a man younger than 35 in good health. The CDR3 sequence is CASSPPGASNQPQHF. CDR3 nucleotide sequence: TGTGCCAGCAGTCCTCCAGGGGCTAGCAATCAGCCCCAGCATTTT.